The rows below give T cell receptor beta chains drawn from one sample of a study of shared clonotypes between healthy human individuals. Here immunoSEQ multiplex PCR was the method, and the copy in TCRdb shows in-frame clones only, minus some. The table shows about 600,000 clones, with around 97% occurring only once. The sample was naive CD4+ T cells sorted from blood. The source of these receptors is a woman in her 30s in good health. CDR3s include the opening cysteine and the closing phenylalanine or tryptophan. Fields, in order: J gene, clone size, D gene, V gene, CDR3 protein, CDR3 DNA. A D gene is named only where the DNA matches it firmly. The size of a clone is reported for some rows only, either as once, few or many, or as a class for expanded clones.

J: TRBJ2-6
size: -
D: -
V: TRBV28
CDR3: CASSLLTQGGGAIFSGANVLTF
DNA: TGTGCCAGCAGTTTGCTTACCCAGGGCGGCGGGGCCATTTTCTCTGGGGCCAACGTCCTGACTTTC

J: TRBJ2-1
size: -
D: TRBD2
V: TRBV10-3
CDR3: CAISESLLAGGNEQFF
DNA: TGTGCCATCAGTGAGTCCTTGCTAGCGGGAGGCAATGAGCAGTTCTTC

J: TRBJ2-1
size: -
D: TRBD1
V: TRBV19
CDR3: CASSTGTVYNEQFF
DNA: TGTGCCAGTAGCACCGGGACAGTCTACAATGAGCAGTTCTTC

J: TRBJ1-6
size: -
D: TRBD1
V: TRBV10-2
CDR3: CASRPTGSSYNSPLHF
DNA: TGCGCCAGCAGGCCGACAGGGAGCTCCTATAATTCACCCCTCCACTTT

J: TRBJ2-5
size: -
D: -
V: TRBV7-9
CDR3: CASSFPSGGRPETQYF
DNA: TGTGCCAGCAGCTTCCCTAGTGGGGGGCGCCCCGAGACCCAGTACTTC

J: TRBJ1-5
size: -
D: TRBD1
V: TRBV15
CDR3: CATSRDNRGDQPQHF
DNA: TGTGCCACCAGCAGAGATAACAGGGGGGATCAGCCCCAGCATTTT

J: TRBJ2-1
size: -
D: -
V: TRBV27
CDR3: CASTNRAPYNEQFF
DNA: TGTGCCAGCACCAACAGGGCCCCCTACAATGAGCAGTTCTTC

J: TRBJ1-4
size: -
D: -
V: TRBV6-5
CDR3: CASSYSSATNEKLFF
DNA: TGTGCCAGCAGTTACTCGTCAGCAACTAATGAAAAACTGTTTTTT

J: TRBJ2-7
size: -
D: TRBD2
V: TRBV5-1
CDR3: CASSSRGSGTYEQYF
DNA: TGCGCCAGCAGCTCCCGGGGTAGCGGGACCTACGAGCAGTACTTC

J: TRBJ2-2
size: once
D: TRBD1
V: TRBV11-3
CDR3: CASSLGTGSTGELFF
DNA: TGTGCCAGCAGCTTAGGGACAGGGTCCACCGGGGAGCTGTTTTTT

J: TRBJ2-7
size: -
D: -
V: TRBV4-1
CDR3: CASSQDGARVGYSYEQYF
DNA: TGCGCCAGCAGCCAAGACGGCGCAAGAGTAGGGTACTCCTACGAGCAGTACTTC

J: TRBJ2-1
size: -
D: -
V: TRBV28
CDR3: CASSFGVPNEQFF
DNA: TGTGCCAGCAGTTTCGGAGTCCCCAATGAGCAGTTCTTC

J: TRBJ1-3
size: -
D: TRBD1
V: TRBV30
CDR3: CAWRVGQAGNTIYF
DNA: TGTGCCTGGAGAGTAGGACAGGCTGGAAACACCATATATTTT

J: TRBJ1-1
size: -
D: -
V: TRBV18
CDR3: CASSPGLGVGTEAFF
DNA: TGTGCCAGCTCACCAGGATTGGGGGTAGGCACTGAAGCTTTCTTT

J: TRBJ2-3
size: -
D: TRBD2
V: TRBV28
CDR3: CASSFRTSGRSTDTQYF
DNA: TGTGCCAGCAGTTTCAGGACTAGCGGGAGGAGCACAGATACGCAGTATTTT

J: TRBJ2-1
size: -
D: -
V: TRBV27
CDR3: CASRNYNEQFF
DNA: TGTGCCAGCAGAAACTACAATGAGCAGTTCTTC

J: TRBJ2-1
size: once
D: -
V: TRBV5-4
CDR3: CASTLATGGHYNEQFF
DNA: TGTGCCAGCACCCTGGCGACCGGGGGCCACTACAATGAGCAGTTCTTC

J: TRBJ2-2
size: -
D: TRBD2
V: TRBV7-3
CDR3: CASSPTSGNTGELFF
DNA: TGTGCCAGCAGCCCGACTAGCGGGAACACCGGGGAGCTGTTTTTT

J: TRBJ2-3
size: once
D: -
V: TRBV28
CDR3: CASSVGGRADTQYF
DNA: TGTGCCAGCAGCGTGGGGGGTCGGGCAGATACGCAGTATTTT

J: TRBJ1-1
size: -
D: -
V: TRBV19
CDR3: CASSFGPYGSFF
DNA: TGTGCCAGTAGTTTTGGACCCTATGGGTCTTTCTTT

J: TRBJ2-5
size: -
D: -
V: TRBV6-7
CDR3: CASSYSWGQETQYF
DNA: TGTGCCAGCAGTTACTCTTGGGGGCAAGAGACCCAGTACTTC

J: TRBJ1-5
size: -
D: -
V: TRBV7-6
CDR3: CASSSVAASNQPQHF
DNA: TGTGCCAGCAGCTCAGTGGCAGCTAGCAATCAGCCCCAGCATTTT

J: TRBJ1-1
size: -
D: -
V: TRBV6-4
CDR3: CASTDGGAAFF
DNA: TGTGCCAGCACCGATGGAGGGGCTGCTTTCTTT